This is a list of T cell receptor beta chains from one sample in a study of blood T cell repertoires in COVID-19. The protocol was immunoSEQ multiplex PCR, while the TCRdb copy is restricted to in-frame clones and leaves out a portion. Here the sample spans 300,000 to 350,000 clones, 80% to 95% being singletons. Input material: peripheral blood. The receptors shown here come from a woman aged 25 to 39 with COVID-19, enrolled during active disease. Each CDR3 is given with its conserved first and last residue. D genes are given only for firm matches. Clone size is not always given. Where it is, it says once, few, many or a class for expanded clones.

d_call: TRBD2
v_call: TRBV7-3
clone_size: -
j_call: TRBJ2-2
cdr3_nt: TGTGCCAGCAGCTCTTCCTTGGCGGGGGCCGGGGAGCTGTTTTTT
cdr3_aa: CASSSSLAGAGELFF

d_call: -
v_call: TRBV12-1
clone_size: -
j_call: TRBJ2-7
cdr3_nt: TGTGCCAGCAGCTTTGCGCGGGAGTACCACGAGCAGTACTTC
cdr3_aa: CASSFAREYHEQYF

d_call: TRBD2
v_call: TRBV24-1
clone_size: -
j_call: TRBJ2-5
cdr3_nt: TGTGCCACCAGTGACCCTGGAGCGGGGGCGAGAGAGGAGACCCAGTACTTC
cdr3_aa: CATSDPGAGAREETQYF

d_call: -
v_call: TRBV30
clone_size: -
j_call: TRBJ1-1
cdr3_nt: TGTGCCTGGAGCTCGGGGGGAGCTTTCTTT
cdr3_aa: CAWSSGGAFF

d_call: TRBD1
v_call: TRBV9
clone_size: -
j_call: TRBJ2-5
cdr3_nt: TGTGCCAGCAGCGCCCACAGGGGAACGCAAGAGACCCAGTACTTC
cdr3_aa: CASSAHRGTQETQYF

d_call: TRBD1
v_call: TRBV4-1
clone_size: -
j_call: TRBJ1-2
cdr3_nt: TGCGCCAGCAGCCAAGCTTTGGACAGGGACTATGGCTACACCTTC
cdr3_aa: CASSQALDRDYGYTF

d_call: TRBD2
v_call: TRBV6-6
clone_size: -
j_call: TRBJ2-7
cdr3_nt: TGTGCCAGCAGTCCGGGGGGCTTCAGCGGGAGTCCCTCCTACGAGCAGTACTTC
cdr3_aa: CASSPGGFSGSPSYEQYF

d_call: TRBD2
v_call: TRBV10-1
clone_size: -
j_call: TRBJ2-1
cdr3_nt: TGCGCCAGCAGTAGCGGGATTACCCCCAATGAGCAGTTCTTC
cdr3_aa: CASSSGITPNEQFF

d_call: -
v_call: TRBV5-1
clone_size: once
j_call: TRBJ2-2
cdr3_nt: TGCGCCAGCAGAGGAGCGAACACCGGGGAGCTGTTTTTT
cdr3_aa: CASRGANTGELFF

d_call: -
v_call: TRBV21-1
clone_size: -
j_call: TRBJ2-3
cdr3_nt: TGTGCCAGCAGCAAAGCGGAAGGGGGAGATACGCAGTATTTT
cdr3_aa: CASSKAEGGDTQYF

d_call: TRBD2
v_call: TRBV4-1
clone_size: -
j_call: TRBJ2-3
cdr3_nt: TGCGCCAGCAGCCAAGGCGCGGGAGTTGCGCCAGGTACGCAGTATTTT
cdr3_aa: CASSQGAGVAPGTQYF

d_call: TRBD1
v_call: TRBV7-8
clone_size: -
j_call: TRBJ2-5
cdr3_nt: TGTGCCAGCAGCCCGACCGATGGGTTTTTACTAAACAGGGGTGGTTTTGCACGAGAGACCCAGTACTTC
cdr3_aa: CASSPTDGFLLNRGGFARETQYF

d_call: -
v_call: TRBV5-1
clone_size: -
j_call: TRBJ2-3
cdr3_nt: TGCGCCAGCAGCTTGGAAGGACTTGATACGCAGTATTTT
cdr3_aa: CASSLEGLDTQYF

d_call: -
v_call: TRBV19
clone_size: -
j_call: TRBJ1-5
cdr3_nt: TGTGCCAGTAGTTTCGTCAGCAATCAGCCCCAGCATTTT
cdr3_aa: CASSFVSNQPQHF

d_call: TRBD2
v_call: TRBV28
clone_size: -
j_call: TRBJ2-2
cdr3_nt: TGTGCCAGCAGTTCTAGCGGGAGTCCCGGGGAGCTGTTTTTT
cdr3_aa: CASSSSGSPGELFF

d_call: -
v_call: TRBV6-5
clone_size: -
j_call: TRBJ2-5
cdr3_nt: TGTGCCAGCACCTCACCCGTGGCGGGGACCCAGTACTTC
cdr3_aa: CASTSPVAGTQYF

d_call: -
v_call: TRBV6-5
clone_size: once
j_call: TRBJ2-2
cdr3_nt: TGTGCCAGCAGTTACTTCGGGGTCGCGAACACCGGGGAGCTGTTTTTT
cdr3_aa: CASSYFGVANTGELFF

d_call: -
v_call: TRBV6-2/TRBV6-3
clone_size: -
j_call: TRBJ2-5
cdr3_nt: TGTGCCAGCAGCTCGGCGGAGGGGCGGGGGACCCAGTACTTC
cdr3_aa: CASSSAEGRGTQYF

d_call: -
v_call: TRBV28
clone_size: once
j_call: TRBJ1-5
cdr3_nt: TGTGCCAGCATTGTATCCGGGACACTCCATCAGCCCCAGCATTTT
cdr3_aa: CASIVSGTLHQPQHF

d_call: -
v_call: TRBV11-3
clone_size: -
j_call: TRBJ1-1
cdr3_nt: TGTGCCAGCAGCTCAGGACGGGGAAACACTGAAGCTTTCTTT
cdr3_aa: CASSSGRGNTEAFF

d_call: -
v_call: TRBV10-3
clone_size: -
j_call: TRBJ1-2
cdr3_nt: TGTGCCATCAGTGAGACAGGGTATGGCTACACCTTC
cdr3_aa: CAISETGYGYTF

d_call: -
v_call: TRBV7-9
clone_size: -
j_call: TRBJ2-5
cdr3_nt: TGTGCCAGCAGCCCCGATGCGTTGCTGACGGGTGGGGAGACCCAGTACTTC
cdr3_aa: CASSPDALLTGGETQYF

d_call: -
v_call: TRBV5-1
clone_size: -
j_call: TRBJ2-6
cdr3_nt: TGCGCCAGCAGCCCCCATAGCTCCCCCGGGGCCAACGTCCTGACTTTC
cdr3_aa: CASSPHSSPGANVLTF

d_call: -
v_call: TRBV5-4
clone_size: once
j_call: TRBJ2-3
cdr3_nt: TGTGCCAGCAGCTTGGGGAGGCTGGAAACAGATACGCAGTATTTT
cdr3_aa: CASSLGRLETDTQYF

d_call: TRBD1
v_call: TRBV10-1
clone_size: once
j_call: TRBJ1-1
cdr3_nt: TGCGCCAGCAGCGACTCAAGGACAGGGTCCTGGAGGGGCACTGAAGCTTTCTTT
cdr3_aa: CASSDSRTGSWRGTEAFF

d_call: -
v_call: TRBV11-3
clone_size: -
j_call: TRBJ2-3
cdr3_nt: TGTGCCAGCAGCGCCGGACTATCGGTAGATACGCAGTATTTT
cdr3_aa: CASSAGLSVDTQYF

d_call: TRBD2
v_call: TRBV6-2/TRBV6-3
clone_size: -
j_call: TRBJ2-1
cdr3_nt: TGTGCCAGCAGCCTGACTAGCGGGGGCTACAATGAGCAGTTCTTC
cdr3_aa: CASSLTSGGYNEQFF

d_call: TRBD2
v_call: TRBV4-1
clone_size: -
j_call: TRBJ2-5
cdr3_nt: TGCGCCAGCAGCCAAGAGTCGACTAGCGGGTACAAGACCCAGTACTTC
cdr3_aa: CASSQESTSGYKTQYF

d_call: TRBD1
v_call: TRBV7-2
clone_size: -
j_call: TRBJ2-4
cdr3_nt: TGTGCCAGCAGCTCGGAGACAGGGCGAGACATTCAGTACTTC
cdr3_aa: CASSSETGRDIQYF

d_call: TRBD2
v_call: TRBV11-2
clone_size: -
j_call: TRBJ2-7
cdr3_nt: TGTGCCAGCAAACGACTAGCGGTGTCCTACGAGCAGTACTTC
cdr3_aa: CASKRLAVSYEQYF

d_call: TRBD1
v_call: TRBV4-3
clone_size: -
j_call: TRBJ1-1
cdr3_nt: TGCGCCAGCAGCCCCGGACAGGGGAGTTGGGAAGCTTTCTTT
cdr3_aa: CASSPGQGSWEAFF